These T cell receptor beta chains were read from a single sample in a study of shared clonotypes between healthy human individuals. Profiled with immunoSEQ multiplex PCR; TCRdb holds only in-frame clones, not every one. Of about 2.1 million clones in the sample, 80% to 95% were seen once. Sequenced: naive CD8+ T cells from PBMCs. The receptors come from a man younger than 30 in good health. Some clones in this sample may be carry-over from other donors' samples. The CDR3 runs from the conserved cysteine through the conserved F or W. The D gene is left open where the match is weak. Clone size is given for some rows only: seen once, a few or many times, or a class if the clone is expanded.

d_gene,v_gene,j_gene,abundance,CDR3aa,CDR3nt
.,TRBV9,TRBJ1-1,.,CASSGGGSTEAFF,TGTGCCAGCAGCGGGGGAGGATCCACTGAAGCTTTCTTT
TRBD2,TRBV9,TRBJ2-7,.,CASSEGVGGGSYEQYF,TGTGCCAGCAGCGAGGGAGTTGGCGGGGGCTCCTACGAGCAGTACTTC
.,TRBV7-9,TRBJ2-7,.,CASSQGGEQYF,TGTGCCAGCAGCCAGGGTGGGGAGCAGTACTTC
TRBD1,TRBV11-2,TRBJ2-7,.,CASVTGTGFYEQYF,TGTGCCAGCGTAACCGGGACAGGGTTTTACGAGCAGTACTTC
TRBD1,TRBV27,TRBJ1-2,.,CASSFNPPTGIGGYTF,TGTGCCAGCAGTTTTAACCCCCCGACAGGGATAGGAGGCTACACCTTC
TRBD2,TRBV27,TRBJ2-5,.,CASSLGAGVGETQYF,TGTGCCAGCAGTCTGGGAGCGGGAGTCGGAGAGACCCAGTACTTC
TRBD1,TRBV14,TRBJ2-7,.,CASSQEGTGHYEQYF,TGTGCCAGCAGCCAAGAGGGGACAGGGCACTACGAGCAGTACTTC
TRBD1,TRBV18,TRBJ1-5,few,CASSRGQGGQPQHF,TGTGCCAGCTCACGGGGACAGGGAGGGCAGCCCCAGCATTTT
.,TRBV19,TRBJ1-1,.,CASSISAGPYTEAFF,TGTGCCAGTAGTATCAGCGCGGGACCGTACACTGAAGCTTTCTTT
.,TRBV9,TRBJ2-3,.,CASSVEGLSTDTQYF,TGTGCCAGCAGCGTAGAGGGCCTTAGCACAGATACGCAGTATTTT
.,TRBV9,TRBJ1-1,.,CASSAHDGVWVNTEAFF,TGTGCCAGCAGCGCACATGATGGGGTCTGGGTGAACACTGAAGCTTTCTTT
TRBD1,TRBV7-9,TRBJ2-7,.,CASSLGGWDRSEQYF,TGTGCCAGCAGCTTAGGGGGTTGGGACAGGTCCGAGCAGTACTTC
TRBD2,TRBV9,TRBJ2-1,once,CASSGSGSNSYEQFF,TGTGCCAGCAGCGGTAGCGGGAGTAATTCTTATGAGCAGTTCTTC
TRBD2,TRBV27,TRBJ2-1,.,CASSLLGLATYNEQFF,TGTGCCAGCAGTTTATTGGGACTAGCGACCTACAATGAGCAGTTCTTC
.,TRBV30,TRBJ2-5,.,CAWSGRLWARQETQYF,TGTGCCTGGAGTGGCCGCCTTTGGGCCCGGCAAGAGACCCAGTACTTC
.,TRBV9,TRBJ2-3,.,CASSVAAGLVDTQYF,TGTGCCAGCAGCGTAGCGGCGGGATTGGTAGATACGCAGTATTTT
TRBD2,TRBV9,TRBJ2-1,.,CASSAHRSGRGAYNEQFF,TGTGCCAGCAGCGCACACCGTAGCGGGAGGGGCGCCTACAATGAGCAGTTCTTC
TRBD1,TRBV7-9,TRBJ2-2,once,CASSLTGANTGELFF,TGTGCCAGCAGCTTAACAGGGGCTAACACCGGGGAGCTGTTTTTT
.,TRBV6-1,TRBJ2-1,.,CAAEGASGHNEQFF,TGTGCCGCTGAGGGGGCTAGCGGCCACAATGAGCAGTTCTTC
.,TRBV7-3,TRBJ2-7,.,CASSLIRQDRTLAFSQQYF,TGTGCCAGCAGCTTAATTCGCCAGGACAGGACACTAGCCTTTAGCCAGCAGTACTTC
.,TRBV4-1,TRBJ1-2,.,CASSHLQGIINYGYTF,TGCGCCAGCAGCCACCTACAGGGTATCATAAACTATGGCTACACCTTC
.,TRBV30,TRBJ1-1,.,CATQALNTEAFF,TGTGCGACACAGGCGCTGAACACTGAAGCTTTCTTT
TRBD2,TRBV6-5,TRBJ2-3,.,CASSYFSGNVGDTQYF,TGTGCCAGCAGCTACTTTAGCGGGAATGTGGGAGATACGCAGTATTTT
.,TRBV9,TRBJ1-2,.,CASFRINYGYTF,TGTGCCAGCTTCCGGATTAACTATGGCTACACCTTC
.,TRBV10-2,TRBJ2-7,.,CASSANYEQYF,TGCGCCAGCAGTGCCAACTACGAGCAGTACTTC
.,TRBV25-1,TRBJ2-2,.,CASSEDRTNTGELFF,TGTGCCAGCAGTGAAGACAGGACGAACACCGGGGAGCTGTTTTTT
.,TRBV6-6,TRBJ1-2,.,CASSSLPAGNGYTF,TGTGCCAGCAGTTCCCTCCCGGCAGGGAATGGCTACACCTTC
TRBD2,TRBV7-6,TRBJ2-1,.,CASSLGTSGYNEQFF,TGTGCCAGCAGCCTGGGGACTAGCGGCTACAATGAGCAGTTCTTC
TRBD1,TRBV27,TRBJ1-2,.,CASSLLPGQGMGGYTF,TGTGCCAGCAGTTTACTACCGGGACAGGGAATGGGAGGCTACACCTTC
.,TRBV29-1,TRBJ1-1,.,CSAEAPVTEAFF,TGCAGCGCCGAGGCTCCGGTCACTGAAGCTTTCTTT
.,TRBV4-1,TRBJ1-5,.,CASSQVGGPNQPQHF,TGCGCCAGCAGCCAAGTGGGGGGCCCCAATCAGCCCCAGCATTTT
.,TRBV7-9,TRBJ1-1,few,CASSPRGGIPEAFF,TGTGCCAGCAGCCCTCGGGGGGGGATCCCTGAAGCTTTCTTT
.,TRBV7-9,TRBJ2-1,.,CASRDGDNEQFF,TGTGCCAGCAGGGACGGAGACAATGAGCAGTTCTTC
.,TRBV9,TRBJ1-2,.,CASSGGGGGYTF,TGTGCCAGCAGCGGGGGAGGTGGCGGCTACACCTTC
TRBD1,TRBV9,TRBJ1-3,.,CASSVGQASGNTIYF,TGTGCCAGCAGCGTCGGACAGGCCTCTGGAAACACCATATATTTT
.,TRBV7-6,TRBJ1-1,.,CASSLAFGGAGTEAFF,TGTGCCAGCAGCTTAGCGTTTGGGGGCGCTGGCACTGAAGCTTTCTTT
.,TRBV19,TRBJ1-1,.,CASSIVAAGEAFF,TGTGCCAGTAGTATAGTTGCTGCTGGAGAAGCTTTCTTT
.,TRBV10-3,TRBJ2-5,.,CAISESGSVREETQYF,TGTGCCATCAGTGAGTCCGGCAGTGTTCGTGAGGAGACCCAGTACTTC
.,TRBV27,TRBJ2-3,.,CASSGRGTDTQYF,TGTGCCAGCAGCGGTAGAGGGACAGATACGCAGTATTTT
.,TRBV7-9,TRBJ1-6,.,CASSLGTPLHF,TGTGCCAGCAGCTTAGGAACACCCCTCCACTTT
TRBD1,TRBV4-1,TRBJ2-5,.,CASSPQGTETQYF,TGCGCCAGCAGCCCACAGGGGACGGAGACCCAGTACTTC
.,TRBV28,TRBJ2-3,.,CASSLLTGGDSAEDTQYF,TGTGCCAGCAGTTTATTGACCGGCGGGGACAGCGCTGAAGATACGCAGTATTTT
TRBD2,TRBV2,TRBJ2-1,.,CASSLSGPPYNEQFF,TGTGCCAGCAGCCTTAGCGGGCCCCCCTACAATGAGCAGTTCTTC
.,TRBV7-8,TRBJ1-5,.,CASSLAPSNQPQHF,TGTGCCAGCAGCTTAGCCCCTAGCAATCAGCCCCAGCATTTT
TRBD1,TRBV5-6,TRBJ2-7,.,CASSLGRGRYYEQYF,TGTGCCAGCAGCTTGGGCAGGGGGCGATACTACGAGCAGTACTTC
.,TRBV4-2,TRBJ1-1,.,CASSPLGGNTEAFF,TGTGCCAGCAGCCCCCTAGGGGGGAACACTGAAGCTTTCTTT
.,TRBV9,TRBJ1-2,.,CASSEGVTGSGGYTF,TGTGCCAGCAGCGAAGGAGTTACAGGGTCAGGCGGCTACACCTTC
.,TRBV7-9,TRBJ2-5,.,CASSLGLGKSNF,TGTGCCAGCAGCTTAGGTTTGGGAAAGTCTAACTTC